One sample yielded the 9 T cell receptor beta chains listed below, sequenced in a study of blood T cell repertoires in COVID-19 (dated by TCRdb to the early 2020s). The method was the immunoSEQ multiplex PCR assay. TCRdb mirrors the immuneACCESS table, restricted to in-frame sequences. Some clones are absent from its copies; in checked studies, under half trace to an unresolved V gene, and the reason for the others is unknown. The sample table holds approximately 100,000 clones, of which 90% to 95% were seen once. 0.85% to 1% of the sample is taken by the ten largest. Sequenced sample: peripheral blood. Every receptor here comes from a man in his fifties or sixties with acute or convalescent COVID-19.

CDR3 protein: CAWRLYNTEAFF. The DNA of the CDR3 is TGTGCCTGGAGGCTATACAACACTGAAGCTTTCTTT. The J gene is TRBJ1-1, the V gene TRBV30; unclear D gene. Germline V gene sequence: CDR1 GTSNPN, CDR2 SVGIG (reference sequence). Trimming took 3 bases from V and 2 from J, leaving 7 bases between them. CDR3 length: 12 residues.

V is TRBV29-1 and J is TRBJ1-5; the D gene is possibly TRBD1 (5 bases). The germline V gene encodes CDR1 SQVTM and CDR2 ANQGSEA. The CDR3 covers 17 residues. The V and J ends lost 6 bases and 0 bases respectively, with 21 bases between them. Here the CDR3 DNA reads TGCAGCGTCGAAAAAAAACAGGACAAGGATAGCAATCAGCCCCAGCATTTT. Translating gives CSVEKKQDKDSNQPQHF. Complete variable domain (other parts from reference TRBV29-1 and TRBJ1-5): SAVISQKPSRDICQRGTSLTIQCQVDSQVTMMFWYRQQPGQSLTLIATANQGSEATYESGFVIDKFPISRPNLTFSTLTVSNMSPEDSSIYLCSVEKKQDKDSNQPQHFGDGTRLSIL.

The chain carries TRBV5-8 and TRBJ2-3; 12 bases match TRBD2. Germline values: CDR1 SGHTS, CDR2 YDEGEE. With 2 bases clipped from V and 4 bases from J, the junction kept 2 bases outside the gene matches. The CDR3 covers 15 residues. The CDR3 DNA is TGTGCCAGCAGCTTCCTAGCGGGAGGGCCAGATACGCAGTATTTT. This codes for CASSFLAGGPDTQYF.

Written as DNA, the CDR3 is TGCGCCAGCAGCCCGGACCAAGAGACCCAGTACTTC. The encoded protein is CASSPDQETQYF. This chain uses TRBV5-1 with TRBJ2-5; D gene unclear. This CDR3 has 12 residues. The germline CDR1 and CDR2 sequences are SGHRS and YFSETQ. Trimming removed 4 bases at V and 0 bases at J, with 4 bases between.

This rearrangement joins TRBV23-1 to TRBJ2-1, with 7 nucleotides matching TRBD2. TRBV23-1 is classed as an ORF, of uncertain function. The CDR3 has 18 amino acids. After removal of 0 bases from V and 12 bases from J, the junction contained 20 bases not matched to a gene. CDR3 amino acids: CASSQSAGAVSRTAAQFF. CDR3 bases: TGCGCCAGCAGTCAATCGGCGGGAGCTGTTTCTCGGACGGCCGCGCAGTTCTTC.

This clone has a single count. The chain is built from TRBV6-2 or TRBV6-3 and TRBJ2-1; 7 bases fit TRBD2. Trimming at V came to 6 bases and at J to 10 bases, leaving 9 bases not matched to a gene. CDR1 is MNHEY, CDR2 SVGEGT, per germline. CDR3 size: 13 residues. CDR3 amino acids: CASSLTPGLEQFF. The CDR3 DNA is TGTGCCAGCAGCCTTACGCCGGGACTAGAGCAGTTCTTC.

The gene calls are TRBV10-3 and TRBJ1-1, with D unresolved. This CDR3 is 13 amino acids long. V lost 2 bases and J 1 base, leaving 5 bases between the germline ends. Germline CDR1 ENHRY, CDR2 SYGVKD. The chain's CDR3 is CAISETRNTEAFF. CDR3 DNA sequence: TGTGCCATCAGTGAGACCAGGAACACTGAAGCTTTCTTT.

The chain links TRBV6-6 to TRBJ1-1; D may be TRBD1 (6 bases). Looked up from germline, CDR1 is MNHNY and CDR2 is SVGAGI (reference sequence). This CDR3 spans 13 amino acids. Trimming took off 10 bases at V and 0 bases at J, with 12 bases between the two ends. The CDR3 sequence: CAIRTGLNTEAFF. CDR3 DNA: TGTGCCATCAGAACAGGGCTGAACACTGAAGCTTTCTTT.

The CDR3 region has the DNA TGTGCCAGCAGCCCAGGACAGGGGAGAGGAAACACCATATATTTT. Encoded protein: CASSPGQGRGNTIYF. The chain uses TRBV3-1 (or the pseudogene TRBV3-2) and TRBJ1-3; 9 positions match TRBD1. The trim removed 4 bases at V and 4 bases at J, leaving 5 bases unmatched. This CDR3 region has 15 residues. CDR1 is LGHDT and CDR2 is YNNKEL in the germline V gene (reference sequence).